One TCR beta chain is described in this entry. Its matching antigen is unknown. Primers: 60 Vbeta forward and 13 Jbeta reverse. Assay: immunoSEQ multiplex PCR; the TCRdb copy retains only in-frame clones and omits some. Here the sample table reports some 72,000 clones. This specimen belongs to a study of cytomegalovirus exposure and HLA in healthy donors. Study-wide results and limits: In terms of immune exposure information, only CMV serostatus was available. One variant, a missense change in DCLRE1C, was linked in a later analysis to TCR beta V- and J-gene trimming.

The V gene end was trimmed by 3 bases and the J gene end by 14 bases; junction bases not matched to a gene: 12. Germline lookup yields CDR1 MGHRA and CDR2 YSYEKL. The CDR3 totals 14 residues. The sample was PBMCs. The chain combines TRBV4-1 with TRBJ2-1, with 8 bases that match TRBD2. The clonotype comes from a boy under 18 in good health and CMV-seronegative. The CDR3 DNA reads as TGCGCCAGCAGCCATGACGACTCGGCGGGGGGAAAGTTCTTC. It specifies CASSHDDSAGGKFF.